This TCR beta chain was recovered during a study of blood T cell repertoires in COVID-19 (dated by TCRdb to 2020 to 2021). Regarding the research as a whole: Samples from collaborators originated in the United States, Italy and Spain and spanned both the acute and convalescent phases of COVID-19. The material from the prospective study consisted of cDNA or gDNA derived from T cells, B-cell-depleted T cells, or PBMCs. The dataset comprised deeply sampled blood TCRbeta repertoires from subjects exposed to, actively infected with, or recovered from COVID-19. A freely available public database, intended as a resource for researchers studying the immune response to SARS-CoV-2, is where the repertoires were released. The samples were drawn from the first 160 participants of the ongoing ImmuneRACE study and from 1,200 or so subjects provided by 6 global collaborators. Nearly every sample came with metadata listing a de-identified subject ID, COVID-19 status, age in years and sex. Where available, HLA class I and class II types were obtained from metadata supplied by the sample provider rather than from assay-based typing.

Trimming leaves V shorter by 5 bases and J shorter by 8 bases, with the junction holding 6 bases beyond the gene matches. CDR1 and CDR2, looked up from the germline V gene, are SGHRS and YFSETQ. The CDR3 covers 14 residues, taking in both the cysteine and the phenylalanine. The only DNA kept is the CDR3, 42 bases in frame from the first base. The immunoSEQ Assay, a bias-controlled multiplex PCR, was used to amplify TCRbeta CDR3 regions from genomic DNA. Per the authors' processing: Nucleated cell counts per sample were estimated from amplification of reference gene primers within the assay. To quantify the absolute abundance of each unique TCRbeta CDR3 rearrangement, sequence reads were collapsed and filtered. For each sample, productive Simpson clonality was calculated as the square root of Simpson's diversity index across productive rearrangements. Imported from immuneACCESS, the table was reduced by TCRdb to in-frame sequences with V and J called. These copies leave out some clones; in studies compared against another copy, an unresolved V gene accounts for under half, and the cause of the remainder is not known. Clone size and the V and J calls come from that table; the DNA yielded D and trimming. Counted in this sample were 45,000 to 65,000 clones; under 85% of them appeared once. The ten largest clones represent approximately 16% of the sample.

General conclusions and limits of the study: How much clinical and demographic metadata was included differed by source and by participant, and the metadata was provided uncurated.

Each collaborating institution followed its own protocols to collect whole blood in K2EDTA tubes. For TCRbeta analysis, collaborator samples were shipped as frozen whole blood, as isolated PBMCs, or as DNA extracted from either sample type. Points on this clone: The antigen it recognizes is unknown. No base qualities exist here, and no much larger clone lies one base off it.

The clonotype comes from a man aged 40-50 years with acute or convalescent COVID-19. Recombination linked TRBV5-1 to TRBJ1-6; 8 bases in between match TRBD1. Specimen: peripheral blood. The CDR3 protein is CASRLGQGDSPLHF. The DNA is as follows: TGCGCCAGCAGGCTTGGACAGGGCGATTCACCCCTCCACTTT.